Each of the 23 T cell receptor beta chains below was sequenced from the same sample in a study of blood T cell repertoires in COVID-19. The table came from immunoSEQ multiplex PCR; TCRdb's copy has only in-frame clones and leaves some out. In the table there are approximately 250,000 clones, approximately 85% of which are singletons. The sample taken for sequencing was peripheral blood. The receptors come from a man in his fifties or sixties with acute or convalescent COVID-19.

Regarding this clone: Other DNA sequences in the same sample also yield this CDR3. V gene TRBV28 combines with J gene TRBJ2-7, with 7 nucleotides matching TRBD2. Germline trimming cut 3 bases from V and 2 bases from J; bases unmatched to any gene: 1. The CDR3 totals 13 residues. Germline-derived CDR1 and CDR2 are MDHEN and SYDVKM. For the CDR3, the DNA is TGTGCCAGCAGTTTGGGAGGGACCTACGAGCAGTACTTC. Translation: CASSLGGTYEQYF.

The CDR3 here is CATKGPGGETEAFF. The CDR3, as DNA: TGTGCCACAAAGGGGCCCGGAGGGGAGACTGAAGCTTTCTTT. The V gene is TRBV10-3, the J gene TRBJ1-1; D might be TRBD1 (5 bases). CDR3 length: 14 residues. With 10 bases removed from V and 5 bases from J, the gap between germline ends came to 20 bases. Looked up from germline, CDR1 is ENHRY and CDR2 is SYGVKD.

Only one count was recorded for this clone. V usage is TRBV5-4 and J usage is TRBJ2-3; 9 nucleotides align to TRBD2. V was pared by 4 bases and J by 6 bases, with 6 bases of the junction left unmatched. The CDR3 extends over 14 amino acids. Per the germline V gene, CDR1 is SGHNT and CDR2 is YYREEE (reference sequence). The CDR3 spells CASSPSGRMDTQYF. CDR3 nucleotides: TGTGCCAGCAGCCCCAGCGGGAGGATGGATACGCAGTATTTT. Full variable domain (rest looked up from reference TRBV5-4 and TRBJ2-3): ETGVTQSPTHLIKTRGQQVTLRCSSQSGHNTVSWYQQALGQGPQFIFQYYREEENGRGNFPPRFSGLQFPNYSSELNVNALELDDSALYLCASSPSGRMDTQYFGPGTRLTVL.

The chain links TRBV11-3 to TRBJ1-2; TRBD1 agrees at 7 bases. The CDR3 spans 12 residues. The germline V gene encodes CDR1 SGHNT and CDR2 YENEEA. Trimming took 3 bases from V and 8 from J; bases not matched to a gene: 3. CDR3 in DNA: TGTGCCAGCAGCTTTAGGACAGGCGGCTACACCTTC. This translates into CASSFRTGGYTF. The complete variable domain, with remaining parts taken from reference TRBV11-3 and TRBJ1-2, reads EAGVVQSPRYKIIEKKQPVAFWCNPISGHNTLYWYLQNLGQGPELLIRYENEEAVDDSQLPKDRFSAERLKGVDSTLKIQPAELGDSAVYLCASSFRTGGYTFGSGTRLTVV.

This rearrangement joins TRBV6-5 to TRBJ1-2; D call uncertain. V lost 2 bases and J lost 8, with 18 bases in between. In germline, CDR1 is MNHEY, CDR2 SVGAGI. The CDR3 covers 15 residues. CDR3: CASSYTRQARRGYTF. As DNA, the CDR3 is TGTGCCAGCAGTTACACTCGACAAGCCAGAAGGGGCTACACCTTC.

This clone was found many times. This rearrangement joins TRBV24-1 to TRBJ2-1, with 12 bases that match TRBD2. The CDR3 is made up of 19 amino acids. Germline lookup yields CDR1 KGHDR and CDR2 SFDVKD. V lost 3 bases and J lost 0; bases outside the gene matches: 8. CDR3 loop: CATSDQRTSGASSYNEQFF. The CDR3 coding sequence is TGTGCCACCAGTGATCAACGGACTAGCGGGGCTAGCTCCTACAATGAGCAGTTCTTC.

This rearrangement joins TRBV7-9 to TRBJ2-7; TRBD1 matches at 7 bases. Losses at the gene ends were 5 bases for V and 5 bases for J; bases not matched to a gene: 9. This CDR3 has 14 residues. Germline V gene sequence: CDR1 SEHNR, CDR2 FQNEAQ (reference sequence). The CDR3 here is CASSITGDFDEQYF. The CDR3 nucleotides are TGTGCCAGCAGCATTACAGGGGATTTCGACGAGCAGTACTTC.

This clone was counted once. The chain has TRBV6-1 and TRBJ1-2; a weak D match, TRBD1 (5 bases). The germline CDR1 and CDR2 sequences are MNHNS and SASEGT. Trimming removed 2 bases at V and 2 bases at J, with 15 bases between. The length of the CDR3 is 16 residues. CDR3 in amino acids: CASSESLGTANYGYTF. The CDR3, as DNA: TGTGCCAGCAGTGAATCTTTGGGGACTGCCAACTATGGCTACACCTTC.

V is TRBV19 and J is TRBJ1-4; 7 bases are shared with TRBD1. The trim removed 1 base at V and 8 bases at J, leaving 7 bases unmatched. The CDR3 runs to 15 residues. Germline values: CDR1 LNHDA, CDR2 SQIVND (reference sequence). The CDR3 nucleotides read TGTGCCAGTAGTATAGTGGCAGGGGGGCAAGAAAAACTGTTTTTT. Translation gives CASSIVAGGQEKLFF.

This chain uses TRBV5-1 with TRBJ2-5, with 13 bases lining up with TRBD2. Per the germline V gene, CDR1 is SGHRS and CDR2 is YFSETQ. V trimming: 3 bases; J trimming: 1 base; junction bases outside the gene matches: 6. This CDR3 has 17 residues. CDR3 in amino acids: CASSSGLAGALQETQYF. In DNA, the CDR3 is TGCGCCAGCAGCTCCGGACTAGCGGGGGCCCTCCAAGAGACCCAGTACTTC.

This chain connects TRBV11-2 to TRBJ1-3; D remains ambiguous. V was clipped by 3 bases and J by 1 base, with 13 bases between them. Germline V gene lookup returns CDR1 SGHAT and CDR2 FQNNGV. This CDR3 region has 16 residues. CDR3: CASSFAQLSSGNTIYF. Here the CDR3 DNA reads TGTGCCAGCAGCTTCGCACAGTTAAGTTCTGGAAACACCATATATTTT. Complete variable domain (other parts from reference TRBV11-2 and TRBJ1-3): EAGVAQSPRYKIIEKRQSVAFWCNPISGHATLYWYQQILGQGPKLLIQFQNNGVVDDSQLPKDRFSAERLKGVDSTLKIQPAKLEDSAVYLCASSFAQLSSGNTIYFGEGSWLTVV.

This clone was detected once. In DNA form, the CDR3 reads TGTGCCAGCAGCTCACCTAGAGAGGGGGCGGCAGAGCAGGCCTACGAGCAGTACTTC. Amino acid sequence: CASSSPREGAAEQAYEQYF. V usage is TRBV9 and J usage is TRBJ2-7; 7 nucleotides line up with TRBD1. The CDR3 contains 19 residues. J was trimmed by 2 bases and V by 4 bases; bases with no gene match: 21. CDR1 SGDLS and CDR2 YYNGEE come from the germline V gene.

This chain uses TRBV6-5 with TRBJ2-3, with 8 bases aligning to TRBD2. This CDR3 is built from 15 residues. Germline loops: CDR1 MNHEY, CDR2 SVGAGI. V trimming: 3 bases; J trimming: 5 bases; junction bases outside the gene matches: 7. CDR3 region: CASSYAGGRKDTQYF. The CDR3 DNA follows: TGTGCCAGCAGTTATGCGGGGGGCCGAAAAGATACGCAGTATTTT.

The chain is built from TRBV7-6 and TRBJ2-2; 10 bases line up with TRBD2. Trimming took 5 bases from V and 6 from J; bases not matched to a gene: 6. Germline lookup yields CDR1 SGHVS and CDR2 FNYEAQ. The CDR3 has 15 amino acids. The CDR3 nucleotides are TGTGCCAGCAGCCCCGGACTAGCGGTGTCCGGGGAGCTGTTTTTT. This sequence encodes CASSPGLAVSGELFF.

The rearrangement joins TRBV14 to TRBJ2-5, with TRBD2 matching over 8 bases. This CDR3 contains 15 residues. The germline CDR1 and CDR2 sequences are SGHDN and FVKESK. The ends lost 4 bases at V and 4 bases at J; junction bases unmatched: 8. CDR3 nucleotides: TGTGCCAGCAGCCCCTTTACAGCGGGAGTAGAGACCCAGTACTTC. Its translation: CASSPFTAGVETQYF.

The chain has TRBV27 and TRBJ1-5, with no clear D. The germline V and J ends were trimmed by 2 bases and 3 bases, with 17 bases remaining between them. Germline CDR1 is MNHEY and CDR2 is SMNVEV (reference sequence). This CDR3 is 17 amino acids long. The CDR3 bases are TGTGCCAGCAGTTTAATGGCAGGTGGAGGGATCAATCAGCCCCAGCATTTT. It translates to CASSLMAGGGINQPQHF.

The rearrangement joins TRBV6-6 to TRBJ2-1, with D perhaps matching TRBD1 (6 bases). Germline-derived CDR1 and CDR2 are MNHNY and SVGAGI (reference sequence). This CDR3 region has 15 residues. V lost 5 bases to trimming and J lost 10 bases, with 21 bases between them. The CDR3 DNA reads as TGTGCCAGCAGTCCTAACGGGACAAGGGGTCGGGAGCAGTTCTTC. As protein: CASSPNGTRGREQFF.

The V gene is TRBV2, the J gene TRBJ2-5, with TRBD1 as a possible D gene (6 bases). Germline CDR1 is SNHLY and CDR2 is FYNNEI. The CDR3 has 12 residues. V lost 7 bases, J lost 6 bases, and 12 bases lay in between. The CDR3 nucleotides are TGTGCCAGCACCTTACAGGGACAGACCCAGTACTTC. As protein: CASTLQGQTQYF.

V and J are TRBV19 and TRBJ1-5; 9 bases line up with TRBD1. Germline loops: CDR1 LNHDA, CDR2 SQIVND (reference sequence). The V and J ends lost 3 bases and 7 bases, in that order; junction bases with no gene match: 10. The CDR3 loop spans 16 amino acids. This CDR3 is CASSIRNRGQGQPQHF. The CDR3 DNA is TGTGCCAGTAGTATCCGAAACAGGGGGCAAGGGCAGCCCCAGCATTTT.

CDR3 in DNA: TGTGCCAGCAGCTTACGTGAAGCGGGGGGGCGGACCGGGGAGCTGTTTTTT. Its translation: CASSLREAGGRTGELFF. The chain has TRBV11-2 and TRBJ2-2; 10 bases match TRBD2. The CDR3 has 17 amino acids. V lost 2 bases, J lost 5 bases, and 8 bases stayed unmatched. The germline V gene has CDR1 SGHAT and CDR2 FQNNGV.

This chain uses TRBV5-1 with TRBJ1-4, with 8 bases aligning to TRBD1. Losses at the gene ends were 1 base for V and 6 bases for J; bases not matched to a gene: 8. The CDR3 contains 16 residues. Germline loops: CDR1 SGHRS, CDR2 YFSETQ. CDR3 coding DNA: TGCGCCAGCAGCTTGTACGGGCAGGGGGCAGATGAAAAACTGTTTTTT. Its translation: CASSLYGQGADEKLFF.

This chain joins TRBV7-2 and TRBJ1-3, with 9 bases matching TRBD1. CDR3 length: 16 amino acids. With V trimmed by 6 bases and J by 1 base, 7 bases remained unmatched. Germline values: CDR1 SGHTA, CDR2 FQGNSA. The CDR3 nucleotides are TGTGCCAGCAGACAGACCGGGACAGGGTCTGGAAACACCATATATTTT. Its translation is CASRQTGTGSGNTIYF.

The chain recombines TRBV5-6 with TRBJ2-1; 9 bases are a match to TRBD2. V lost 3 bases to trimming and J lost 5 bases; unmatched junction nucleotides: 6. The CDR3 extends over 15 amino acids. Germline V CDR1 and CDR2: SGHDT, YYEEEE. CDR3 coding DNA: TGTGCCAGCAGCTACGGCGGGAGGGCCGACAATGAGCAGTTCTTC. Translated: CASSYGGRADNEQFF.